This note documents a single T cell receptor beta chain sequence. CDR1 and CDR2 (germline): MNHEY, SVGAGI. The CDR3 length is 15 residues. After removal of 2 bases from V and 5 bases from J, the junction contained 5 bases not matched to a gene. Per the authors' pipeline: Nucleated cell counts were estimated from reference gene primer amplification. The table came from immunoSEQ multiplex PCR; TCRdb's copy has only in-frame clones and leaves some out. V and J calls and clone size are as listed in that table; D and trimming were resolved from the DNA. The sample includes about 140,000 clones, about 78% of them seen just once. These data come from a study of blood T cell repertoires in COVID-19. About the study: Donors in the United States, Italy and Spain gave samples during acute or convalescent COVID-19. T cells, B-cell-depleted T cells, or PBMCs provided the cDNA or gDNA that served as material.

The sequence was collected from a man aged 55-75 years who had recovered from COVID-19. The chain uses TRBV6-5 and TRBJ2-2; TRBD2 matches 7 bases. Sequences were obtained from peripheral blood. CDR3: CASSYGWGGTGELFF. The DNA for the CDR3 is TGTGCCAGCAGTTACGGCTGGGGGGGAACCGGGGAGCTGTTTTTT.